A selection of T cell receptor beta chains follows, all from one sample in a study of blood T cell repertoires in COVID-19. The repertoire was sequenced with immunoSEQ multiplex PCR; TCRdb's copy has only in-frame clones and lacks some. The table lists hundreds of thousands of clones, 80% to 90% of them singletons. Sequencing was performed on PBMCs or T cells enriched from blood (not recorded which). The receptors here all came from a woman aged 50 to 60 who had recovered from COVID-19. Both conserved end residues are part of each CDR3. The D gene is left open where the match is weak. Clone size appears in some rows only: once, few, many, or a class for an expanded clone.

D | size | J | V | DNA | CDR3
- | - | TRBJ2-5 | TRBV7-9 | TGTGCCAGCAGCCCACCTCGGGATGTTGACTGGCGGGAGACCCAGTACTTC | CASSPPRDVDWRETQYF
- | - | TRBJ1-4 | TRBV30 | TGTGCCTGGAGTGAGGGGGCTAATGAAAAACTGTTTTTT | CAWSEGANEKLFF
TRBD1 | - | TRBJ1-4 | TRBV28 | TGTGCCAGCACCTTGAGGGACAGTTTTAATGAAAAACTGTTTTTT | CASTLRDSFNEKLFF
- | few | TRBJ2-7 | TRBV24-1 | TGTGCCACCAGTTTAGCCTCGTCCTACGAGCAGTACTTC | CATSLASSYEQYF
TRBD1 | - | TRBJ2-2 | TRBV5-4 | TGTGCCAGCAGCCCCCAGGGACAGGGATCTGGCGGGGAGCTGTTTTTT | CASSPQGQGSGGELFF
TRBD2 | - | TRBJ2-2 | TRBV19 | TGTGCCAGTAGTCCCTCGACTAGCGGGGGGACCGGGGAGCTGTTTTTT | CASSPSTSGGTGELFF
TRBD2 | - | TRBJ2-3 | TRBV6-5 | TGTGCCAGCAGCCAACTAGCGGAAGGCACAGATACGCAGTATTTT | CASSQLAEGTDTQYF
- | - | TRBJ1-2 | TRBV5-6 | TGTGCCAGCAGCTTGGGGAAAGGAGGTGGCTACACCTTC | CASSLGKGGGYTF
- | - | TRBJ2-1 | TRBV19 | TGTGCCAGTTCTGAGTGGAGGCCTTCCTACAATGAGCAGTTCTTC | CASSEWRPSYNEQFF
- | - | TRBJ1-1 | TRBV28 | TGTGCCAGCAGCGCCCTAAACCGGGCTTTCTTT | CASSALNRAFF
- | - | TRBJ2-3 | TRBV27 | TGTGCCAGCACGGCTAGCGTATCTCGCACAGATACGCAGTATTTT | CASTASVSRTDTQYF
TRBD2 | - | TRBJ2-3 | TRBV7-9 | TGTGCCAGCAGTGGGGGACTAGCTTTAGATACGCAGTATTTT | CASSGGLALDTQYF
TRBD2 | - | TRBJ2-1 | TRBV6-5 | TGTGCCAGCAGTTATATAGCGGGCTTCAATGAGCAGTTCTTC | CASSYIAGFNEQFF
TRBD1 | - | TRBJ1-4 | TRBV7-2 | TGTGCCAGCAGCTCCCGGGACAGGGGTGGTTTTGAAAAACTGTTTTTT | CASSSRDRGGFEKLFF
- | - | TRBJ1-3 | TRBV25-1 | TGTGCCAGTTCAATCACCGCGGGGAACGGAAACACCATATATTTT | CASSITAGNGNTIYF
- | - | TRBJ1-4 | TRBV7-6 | TGTGCCAGCAGCTTAGAAGGAGGGATCTTCGAAAAACTGTTTTTT | CASSLEGGIFEKLFF
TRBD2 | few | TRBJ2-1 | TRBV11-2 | TGTGCCAGCAGCCCCCAGACTAGCGGGGGCCAGAATGAGCAGTTCTTC | CASSPQTSGGQNEQFF
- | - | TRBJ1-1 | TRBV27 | TGTGCCAGCAGTCCCGGACAAGGGTGGGCTGAAGCTTTCTTT | CASSPGQGWAEAFF
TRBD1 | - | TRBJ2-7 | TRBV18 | TGTGCCAGCTCACCGGACAGGGGGGTCTACGAGCAGTACTTC | CASSPDRGVYEQYF
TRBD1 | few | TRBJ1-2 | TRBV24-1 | TGTGCCACCAGTGATGACGGGACAGGGAACCGTATGGGCTACACCTTC | CATSDDGTGNRMGYTF
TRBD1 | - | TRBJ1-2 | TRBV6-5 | TGTGCCAGCAGTTACTTGAGGACAGGGGATACTGGCTACACCTTC | CASSYLRTGDTGYTF
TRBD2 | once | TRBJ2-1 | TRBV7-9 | TGTGCCAGCGCTCTAAGCGGGGGGCTCTACAATGAGCAGTTCTTC | CASALSGGLYNEQFF
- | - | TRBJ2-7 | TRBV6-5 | TGTGCCAGCAGTTACTCGTACCGGGGTACCTACGAGCAGTACTTC | CASSYSYRGTYEQYF
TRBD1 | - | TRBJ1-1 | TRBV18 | TGTGCCAGCTCGCAAGACAGGGGGCTTACTGAAGCTTTCTTT | CASSQDRGLTEAFF
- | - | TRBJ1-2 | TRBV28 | TGTGCCACTCCGGGGGAGGCGAGGGGAACTAACTATGGCTACACCTTC | CATPGEARGTNYGYTF
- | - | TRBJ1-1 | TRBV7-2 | TGTGCCAGCAGTTCGCAGTCCAACACTGAAGCTTTCTTT | CASSSQSNTEAFF
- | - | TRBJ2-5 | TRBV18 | TGTGCCAGCTCACCACGAGGGTCGGAGACCCAGTACTTC | CASSPRGSETQYF
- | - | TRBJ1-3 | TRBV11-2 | TGTGCCAGCAGCATCCATTTTGGAAACACCATATATTTT | CASSIHFGNTIYF
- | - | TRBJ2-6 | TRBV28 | TGTGCCAGCAGTTTGTTAGCCGGGTTGATGTCTGGGGCCAACGTCCTGACTTTC | CASSLLAGLMSGANVLTF
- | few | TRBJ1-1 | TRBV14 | TGTGCCAGCAGCCAAGCAGGGTTTGTGGCTTTGGCTGAAGCTTTCTTT | CASSQAGFVALAEAFF
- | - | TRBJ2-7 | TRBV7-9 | TGTGCCAGCGGGGGAGGGGGTTTATACGAGCAGTACTTC | CASGGGGLYEQYF
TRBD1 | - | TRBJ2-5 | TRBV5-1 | TGCGCCAGCAGCTTGACAGGGGGGTACCAAGAGACCCAGTACTTC | CASSLTGGYQETQYF
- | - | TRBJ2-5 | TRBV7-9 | TGTGCCAGCAGCTTAGAGTCTAGCGAAGAGACCCAGTACTTC | CASSLESSEETQYF
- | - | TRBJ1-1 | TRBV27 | TGTGCCAGCAGTTTAAACACAATGAACACTGAAGCTTTCTTT | CASSLNTMNTEAFF
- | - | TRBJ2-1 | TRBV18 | TGTGCCAGCTCACCATTGGAGCGCCAGAGCTCCTACAATGAGCAGTTCTTC | CASSPLERQSSYNEQFF
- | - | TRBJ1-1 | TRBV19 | TGTGCCAGTAGTAGGGGCGGAGGGGTGAACACTGAAGCTTTCTTT | CASSRGGGVNTEAFF
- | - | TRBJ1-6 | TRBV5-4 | TGTGCCAGCAGTCTAAGTAGCTCCTATAATTCACCCCTCCACTTT | CASSLSSSYNSPLHF
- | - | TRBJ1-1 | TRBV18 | TGTGCCAGCTCACCACCGGGGGGGGGACGCAACACTGAAGCTTTCTTT | CASSPPGGGRNTEAFF
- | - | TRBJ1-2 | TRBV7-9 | TGTGCCAGCAGCACTCTACAGGATTCGGGCATCAACTATGGCTACACCTTC | CASSTLQDSGINYGYTF
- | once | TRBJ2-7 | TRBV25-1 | TGTGCCAGCAGTCACGGTAGCAGGGCCGCCTACGAGCAGTACTTC | CASSHGSRAAYEQYF
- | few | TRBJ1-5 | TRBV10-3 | TGTGCCATCAGTGAGTCGTGGGAGCAGCCCCAGCATTTT | CAISESWEQPQHF
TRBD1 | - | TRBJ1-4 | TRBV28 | TGTGCCAGCAGTTGGGGAGTTATATTCTTGCGGACAGGGCTTAATACAACTAATGAAAAACTGTTTTTT | CASSWGVIFLRTGLNTTNEKLFF
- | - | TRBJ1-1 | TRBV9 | TGTGCCAGCAGCGCCTCGGAGGTCATGAACACTGAAGCTTTCTTT | CASSASEVMNTEAFF
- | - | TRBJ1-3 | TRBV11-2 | TGTGCCAGCAGCTTACAGCCAACAGGGTCACCTGGAAACACCATATATTTT | CASSLQPTGSPGNTIYF
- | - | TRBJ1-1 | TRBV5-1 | TGCGCCAGCAGCTTGGGACAGCCCAACACTGAAGCTTTCTTT | CASSLGQPNTEAFF
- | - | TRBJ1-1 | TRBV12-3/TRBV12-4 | TGTGCCAGCAGGCGACAAGACACTGAAGCTTTCTTT | CASRRQDTEAFF
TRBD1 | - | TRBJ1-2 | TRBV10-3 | TGTGCCATCAGCGGGACAGGTCACTATGGCTACACCTTC | CAISGTGHYGYTF
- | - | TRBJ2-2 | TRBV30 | TGTGCCTGGAGTGTACAGGCTGGCCGGGCCGGGGAGCTGTTTTTT | CAWSVQAGRAGELFF
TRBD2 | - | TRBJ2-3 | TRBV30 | TGTGCCTGGACACGGCTAGCGGGGGCAGATACGCAGTATTTT | CAWTRLAGADTQYF
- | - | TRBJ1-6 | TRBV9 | TGTGCCAGCAGCGTCGGCGGGTCAAATTCACCCCTCCACTTT | CASSVGGSNSPLHF
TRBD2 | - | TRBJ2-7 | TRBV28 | TGTGCCAGCAGTTTAACTAGCGGGGCCACCTACGAGCAGTACTTC | CASSLTSGATYEQYF
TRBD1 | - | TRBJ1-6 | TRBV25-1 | TGTGCCAGCCGCGACAGGGAAAATTCACCCCTCCACTTT | CASRDRENSPLHF
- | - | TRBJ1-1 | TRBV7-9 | TGTGCCAGCAGCTTCGACAGGTTTAGTGAAGCTTTCTTT | CASSFDRFSEAFF
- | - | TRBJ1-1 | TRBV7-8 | TGTGCCAGCAGCTTTTTGGGTTTTAGAGGTGAAGCTTTCTTT | CASSFLGFRGEAFF
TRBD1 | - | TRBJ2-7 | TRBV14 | TGTGCCAGCAGCCTTCTCGGGACAGGTTTATACGAGCAGTACTTC | CASSLLGTGLYEQYF